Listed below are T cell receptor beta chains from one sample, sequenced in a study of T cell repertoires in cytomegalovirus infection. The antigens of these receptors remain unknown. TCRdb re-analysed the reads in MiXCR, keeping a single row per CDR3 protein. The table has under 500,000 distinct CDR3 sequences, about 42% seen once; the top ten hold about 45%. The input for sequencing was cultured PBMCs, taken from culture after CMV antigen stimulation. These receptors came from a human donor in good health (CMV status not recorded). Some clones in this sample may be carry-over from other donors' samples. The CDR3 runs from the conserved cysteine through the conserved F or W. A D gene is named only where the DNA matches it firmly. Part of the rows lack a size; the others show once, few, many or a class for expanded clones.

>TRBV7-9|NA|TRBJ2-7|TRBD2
TGTGCCAGCAGCTTGCCGGGACTAGATTACGAGCAGTACTTC
CASSLPGLDYEQYF
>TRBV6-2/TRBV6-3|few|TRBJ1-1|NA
TGTGCCAGCAGTTACACCAACACTGAAGCTTTCTTT
CASSYTNTEAFF
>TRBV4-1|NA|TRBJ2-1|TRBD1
TGCGCCAGCAGCCCGGGGTGGGGACAGGGAGGGGGGCATGAGCAGTTCTTC
CASSPGWGQGGGHEQFF
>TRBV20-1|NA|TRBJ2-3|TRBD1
TGCAGTGCCCCACAGGGGGCGTGGACAGATACGCAGTATTTT
CSAPQGAWTDTQYF
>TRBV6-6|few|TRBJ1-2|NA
TGTGCCAGCAGTTACCTAGACGGGGATGGCTACACCTTC
CASSYLDGDGYTF
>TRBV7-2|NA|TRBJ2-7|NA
TGTGCCAGCAGCACCAACCGGGCCGTTGGCCACGAGCAGTACTTC
CASSTNRAVGHEQYF
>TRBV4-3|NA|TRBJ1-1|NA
TGCGCCAGCAGCCAAGGCATGGTACGGGGCAGCCTCCCCGAAGTTTTCTTT
CASSQGMVRGSLPEVFF
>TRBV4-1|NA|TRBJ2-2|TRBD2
TGCGCCAGCAGCCAACGGGTTATTAGCGGGAACGCCGGGGAGCTGTTTTTT
CASSQRVISGNAGELFF
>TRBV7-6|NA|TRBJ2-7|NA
TGTGCCAGCACCCAGCTGGGGGAGTCCTACGAGCAGTACTTC
CASTQLGESYEQYF
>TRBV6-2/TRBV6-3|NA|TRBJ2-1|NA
TGTGCCAGCAATGAGGCCTACAATGAGCAGTTCTTC
CASNEAYNEQFF
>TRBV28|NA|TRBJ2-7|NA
TGTGCCAGCAGTTTAGGGGGGGCCTTCCGGGGCTACGAGCAGTACTTC
CASSLGGAFRGYEQYF
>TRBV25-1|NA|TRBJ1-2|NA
TGTGCCAGCAGTGAATCCCGAAGGACTGTCTGGGACTATGGCTACACCTTC
CASSESRRTVWDYGYTF
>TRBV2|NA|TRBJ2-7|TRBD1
TGTGCCAGCAGTGATTTTCGGGACAGGGTATCGGGCGAGCAGTACTTC
CASSDFRDRVSGEQYF
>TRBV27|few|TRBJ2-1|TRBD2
TGTGCCAGCAATCCAGTGACTAGCGGGACCAATGAGCAGTTCTTC
CASNPVTSGTNEQFF
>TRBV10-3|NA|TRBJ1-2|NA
TGTGCCATCAGTGATACAGGGCTTGGCTACACCTTC
CAISDTGLGYTF